The following is a TCR beta chain sequence with its context. What it binds is not known. The source of the sample is a study of T cell responses to AZD1222 COVID-19 vaccine. Study context: Pooled samples include second doses given at about 4 or 12 weeks.

Trimming took 5 bases from V and 5 from J, leaving 10 bases between them. CDR3 length: 13 residues. Germline V gene data show CDR1 as KGHSH and CDR2 as LQKENI. Study observations and caveats: Dominant CD4 TCR responses targeted spike regions 160-218 and 743-854. Most donors were white British and more were female, and clonal diversity was possibly underestimated. Repertoire sampling happened only post peak T cell response.

Clones were sequenced by immunoSEQ multiplex PCR, and TCRdb holds only the in-frame ones, with some missing. The table has about 92,000 clones, 91% seen once; the top ten hold 6% to 9%. The V and J genes are TRBV18 and TRBJ1-5; D perhaps matches TRBD1 (5 bases). The material was peripheral blood, obtained on day 0 of AZD1222 vaccination. The TCR was taken from an adult in good health. The CDR3 protein is CASSEGLDQPQHF. In DNA form, the CDR3 reads TGTGCCAGCTCAGAGGGGCTGGATCAGCCCCAGCATTTT. Full variable domain (rest looked up from reference TRBV18 and TRBJ1-5): NAGVMQNPRHLVRRRGQEARLRCSPMKGHSHVYWYRQLPEEGLKFMVYLQKENIIDESGMPKERFSAEFPKEGPSILRIQQVVRGDSAAYFCASSEGLDQPQHFGDGTRLSIL.